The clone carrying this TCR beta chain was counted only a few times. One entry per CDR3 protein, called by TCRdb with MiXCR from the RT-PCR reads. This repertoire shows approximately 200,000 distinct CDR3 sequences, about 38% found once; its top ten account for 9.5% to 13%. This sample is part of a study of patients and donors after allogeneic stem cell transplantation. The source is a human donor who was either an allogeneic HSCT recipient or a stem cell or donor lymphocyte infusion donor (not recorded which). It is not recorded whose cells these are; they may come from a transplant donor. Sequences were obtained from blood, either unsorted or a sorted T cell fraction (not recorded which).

In DNA form, the CDR3 reads TGTGCCAGTAACCTTGGGGGGCGTGATCAGCCCCAGCATTTT. Translated: CASNLGGRDQPQHF. The V call is TRBV10-3, the J call TRBJ1-5; a weak D match, TRBD1 (6 bases). V was cut by 10 bases and J by 5 bases, with 18 bases left in between. CDR3 length: 14 residues. CDR1 and CDR2 from the germline V gene are ENHRY and SYGVKD.